This note documents a single TCR beta chain sequence. Its antigen remains unidentified. The entry originates in a study of T cell responses to AZD1222 COVID-19 vaccine. Study-level background: Combined were second doses at about 4 or about 12 weeks.

The study's findings and limits: Repertoires were obtained solely post-peak T cell response.

Profiling relied on immunoSEQ multiplex PCR, and the TCRdb table lists in-frame clones only, not all of them. The table lists about 160,000 clones, 80% to 90% of them singletons, with approximately 5.1% in the top ten. This CDR3 has 11 amino acids. Trimming pared 3 bases from V and 5 bases from J, leaving 3 bases between. CDR1 is LGHDT, CDR2 YNNKEL, per germline (reference sequence). The starting material was peripheral blood, obtained on day 0 of AZD1222 vaccination. This sequence was found in an adult in good health. The chain combines TRBV3-1 (or the pseudogene TRBV3-2) with TRBJ2-3; D is undetermined. CDR3: CASSHVDTQYF. CDR3 nucleotides: TGTGCCAGCAGCCACGTAGATACGCAGTATTTT.